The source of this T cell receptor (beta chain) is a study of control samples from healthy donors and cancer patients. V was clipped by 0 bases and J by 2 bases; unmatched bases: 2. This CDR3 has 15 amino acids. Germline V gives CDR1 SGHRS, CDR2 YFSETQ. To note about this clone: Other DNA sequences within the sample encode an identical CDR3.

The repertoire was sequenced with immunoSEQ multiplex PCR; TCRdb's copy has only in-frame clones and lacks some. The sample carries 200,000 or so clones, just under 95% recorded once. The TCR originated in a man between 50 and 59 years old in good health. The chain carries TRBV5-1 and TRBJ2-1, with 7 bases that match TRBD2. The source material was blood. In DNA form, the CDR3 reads TGCGCCAGCAGCTTGGGACTAGCAACCTACAATGAGCAGTTCTTC. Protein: CASSLGLATYNEQFF.